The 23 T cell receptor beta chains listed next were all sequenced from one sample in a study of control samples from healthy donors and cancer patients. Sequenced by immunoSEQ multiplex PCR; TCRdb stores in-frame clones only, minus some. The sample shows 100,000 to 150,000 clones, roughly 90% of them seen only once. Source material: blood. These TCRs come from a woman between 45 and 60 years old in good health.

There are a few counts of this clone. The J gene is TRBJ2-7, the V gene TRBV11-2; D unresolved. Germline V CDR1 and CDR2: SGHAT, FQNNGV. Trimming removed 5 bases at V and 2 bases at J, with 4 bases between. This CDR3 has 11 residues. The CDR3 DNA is TGTGCCAGCAGCACCGCCTACGAGCAGTACTTC. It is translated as CASSTAYEQYF. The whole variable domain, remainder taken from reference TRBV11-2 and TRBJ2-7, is EAGVAQSPRYKIIEKRQSVAFWCNPISGHATLYWYQQILGQGPKLLIQFQNNGVVDDSQLPKDRFSAERLKGVDSTLKIQPAKLEDSAVYLCASSTAYEQYFGPGTRLTVT.

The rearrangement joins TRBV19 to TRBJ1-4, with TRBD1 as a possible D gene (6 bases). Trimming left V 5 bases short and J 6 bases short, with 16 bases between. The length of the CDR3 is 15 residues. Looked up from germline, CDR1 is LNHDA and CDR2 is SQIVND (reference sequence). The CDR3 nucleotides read TGTGCCAGTAGTCCCTCCGGGGGGGGCTATGAAAAACTGTTTTTT. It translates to CASSPSGGGYEKLFF.

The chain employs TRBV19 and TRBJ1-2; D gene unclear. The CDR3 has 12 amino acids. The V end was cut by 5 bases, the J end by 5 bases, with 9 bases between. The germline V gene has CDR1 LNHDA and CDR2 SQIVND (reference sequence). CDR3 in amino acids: CASSLPRYGYTF. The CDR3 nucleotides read TGTGCCAGTAGTTTACCGAGGTATGGCTACACCTTC.

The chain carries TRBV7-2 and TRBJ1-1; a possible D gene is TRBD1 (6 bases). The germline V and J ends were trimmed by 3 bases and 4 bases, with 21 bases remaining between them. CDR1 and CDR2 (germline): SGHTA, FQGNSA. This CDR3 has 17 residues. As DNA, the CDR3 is TGTGCCAGCAGCTTGTGGGGGGGCGTTTTAAGTGGCACTGAAGCTTTCTTT. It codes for CASSLWGGVLSGTEAFF.

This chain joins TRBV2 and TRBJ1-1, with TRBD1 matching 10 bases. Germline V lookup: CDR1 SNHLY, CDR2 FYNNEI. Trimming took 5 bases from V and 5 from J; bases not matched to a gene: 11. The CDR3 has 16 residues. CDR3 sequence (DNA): TGTGCCAGCAGTATGGGGACAGGGGTAGTGGGGACTGAAGCTTTCTTT. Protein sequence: CASSMGTGVVGTEAFF.

The CDR3 sequence: CASSRGQGAYGYTF. The CDR3 DNA follows: TGTGCCAGCAGCCGGGGACAGGGGGCCTATGGCTACACCTTC. This chain links TRBV6-5 with TRBJ1-2, with TRBD1 identical over 12 bases. V trimming: 6 bases; J trimming: 4 bases; junction bases outside the gene matches: 3. Germline V gene data show CDR1 as MNHEY and CDR2 as SVGAGI. This CDR3 spans 14 amino acids.

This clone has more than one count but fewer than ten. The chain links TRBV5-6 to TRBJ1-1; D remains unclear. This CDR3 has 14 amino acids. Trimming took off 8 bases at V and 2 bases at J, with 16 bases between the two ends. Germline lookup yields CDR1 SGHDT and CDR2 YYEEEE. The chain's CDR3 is CARPRQCANTEAFF. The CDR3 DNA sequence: TGTGCCAGACCTCGGCAGTGCGCCAACACTGAAGCTTTCTTT.

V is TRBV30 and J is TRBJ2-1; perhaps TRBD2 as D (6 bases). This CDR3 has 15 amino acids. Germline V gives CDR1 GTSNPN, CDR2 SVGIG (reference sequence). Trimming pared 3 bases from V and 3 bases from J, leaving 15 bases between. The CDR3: CAWRPAGLYYNEQFF. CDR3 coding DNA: TGTGCCTGGAGACCCGCGGGACTCTACTACAATGAGCAGTTCTTC.

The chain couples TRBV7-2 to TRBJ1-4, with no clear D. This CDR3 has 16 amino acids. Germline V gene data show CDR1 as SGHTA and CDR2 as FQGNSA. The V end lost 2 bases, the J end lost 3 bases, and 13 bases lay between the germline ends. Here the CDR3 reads CASSLFRQDPNEKLFF. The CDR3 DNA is TGTGCCAGCAGCTTATTTCGCCAGGACCCTAATGAAAAACTGTTTTTT. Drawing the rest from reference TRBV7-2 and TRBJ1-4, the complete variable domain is GAGVSQSPSNKVTEKGKDVELRCDPISGHTALYWYRQSLGQGLEFLIYFQGNSAPDKSGLPSDRFSAERTGGSVSTLTIQRTQQEDSAVYLCASSLFRQDPNEKLFFGSGTQLSVL.

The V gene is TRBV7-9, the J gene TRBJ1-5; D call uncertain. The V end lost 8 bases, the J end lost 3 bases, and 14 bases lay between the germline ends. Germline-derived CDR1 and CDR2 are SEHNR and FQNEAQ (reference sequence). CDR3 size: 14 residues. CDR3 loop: CASRPSGSNQPQHF. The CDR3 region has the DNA TGTGCCAGCCGACCCTCGGGGTCCAATCAGCCCCAGCATTTT.

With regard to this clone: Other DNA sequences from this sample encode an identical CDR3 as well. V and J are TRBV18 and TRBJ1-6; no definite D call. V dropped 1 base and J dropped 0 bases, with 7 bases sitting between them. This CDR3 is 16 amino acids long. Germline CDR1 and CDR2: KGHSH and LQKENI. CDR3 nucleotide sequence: TGTGCCAGCTCACCACGAGGGAGCTCCTATAATTCACCCCTCCACTTT. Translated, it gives CASSPRGSSYNSPLHF.

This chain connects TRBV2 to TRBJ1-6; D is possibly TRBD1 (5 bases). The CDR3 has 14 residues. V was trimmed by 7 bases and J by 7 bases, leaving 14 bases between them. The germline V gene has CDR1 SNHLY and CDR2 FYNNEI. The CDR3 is CASNQDRGNSPLHF. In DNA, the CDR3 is TGTGCCAGCAATCAAGACAGAGGCAATTCACCCCTCCACTTT.

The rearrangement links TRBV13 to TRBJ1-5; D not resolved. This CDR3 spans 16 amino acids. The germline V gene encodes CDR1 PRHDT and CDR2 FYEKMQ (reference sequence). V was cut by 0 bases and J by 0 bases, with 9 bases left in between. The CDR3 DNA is TGTGCCAGCAGCTTAGGTCAGGAATATAGCAATCAGCCCCAGCATTTT. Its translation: CASSLGQEYSNQPQHF.

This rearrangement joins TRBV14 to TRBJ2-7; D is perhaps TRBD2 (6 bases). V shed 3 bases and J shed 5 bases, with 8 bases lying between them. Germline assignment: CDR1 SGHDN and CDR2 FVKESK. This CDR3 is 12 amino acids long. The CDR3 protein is CASSQGGNEQYF. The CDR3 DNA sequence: TGTGCCAGCAGCCAGGGCGGGAACGAGCAGTACTTC.

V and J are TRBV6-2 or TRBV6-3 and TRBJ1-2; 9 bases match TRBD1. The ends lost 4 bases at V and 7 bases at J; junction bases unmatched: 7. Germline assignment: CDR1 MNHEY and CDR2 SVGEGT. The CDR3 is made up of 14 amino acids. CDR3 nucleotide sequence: TGTGCCAGCAGTTTGCCCGGGACAGGGTCTGGCTACACCTTC. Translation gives CASSLPGTGSGYTF.

Written as DNA, the CDR3 is TGTGCCAGCAGTGACCCGTGGGGGGCAGGCACAGATACGCAGTATTTT. Encoded protein: CASSDPWGAGTDTQYF. The gene calls are TRBV6-1 and TRBJ2-3; D possibly matches TRBD1 or TRBD2 (6 bases each). The CDR3 contains 16 residues. Per germline, CDR1 MNHNS and CDR2 SASEGT. Trimming left V 3 bases short and J 1 base short, with 14 bases between.

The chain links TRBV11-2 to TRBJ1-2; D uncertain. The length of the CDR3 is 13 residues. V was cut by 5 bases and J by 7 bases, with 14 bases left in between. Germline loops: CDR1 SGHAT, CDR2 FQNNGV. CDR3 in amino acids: CASSAEGKGGYTF. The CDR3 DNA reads TGTGCCAGCAGCGCAGAAGGGAAGGGTGGCTACACCTTC. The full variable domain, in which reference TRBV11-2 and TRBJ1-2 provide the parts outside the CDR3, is EAGVAQSPRYKIIEKRQSVAFWCNPISGHATLYWYQQILGQGPKLLIQFQNNGVVDDSQLPKDRFSAERLKGVDSTLKIQPAKLEDSAVYLCASSAEGKGGYTFGSGTRLTVV.

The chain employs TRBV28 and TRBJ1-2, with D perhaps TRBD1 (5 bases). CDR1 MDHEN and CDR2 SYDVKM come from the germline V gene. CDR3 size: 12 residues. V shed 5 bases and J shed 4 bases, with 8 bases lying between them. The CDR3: CASSQGFYGYTF. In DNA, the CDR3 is TGTGCCAGCAGTCAGGGATTCTATGGCTACACCTTC.

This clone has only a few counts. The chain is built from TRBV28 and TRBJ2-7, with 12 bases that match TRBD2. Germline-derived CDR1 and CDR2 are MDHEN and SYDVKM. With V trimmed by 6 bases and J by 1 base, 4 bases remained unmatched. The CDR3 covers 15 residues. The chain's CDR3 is CASRLTSGRSYEQYF. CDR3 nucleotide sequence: TGTGCCAGCAGGCTAACTAGCGGGAGGTCCTACGAGCAGTACTTC.

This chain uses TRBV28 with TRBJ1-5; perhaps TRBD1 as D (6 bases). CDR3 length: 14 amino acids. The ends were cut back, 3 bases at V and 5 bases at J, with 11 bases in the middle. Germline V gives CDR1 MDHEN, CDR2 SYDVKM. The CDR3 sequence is CASSFYRVYQPQHF. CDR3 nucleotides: TGTGCCAGCAGTTTTTACAGGGTTTATCAGCCCCAGCATTTT.

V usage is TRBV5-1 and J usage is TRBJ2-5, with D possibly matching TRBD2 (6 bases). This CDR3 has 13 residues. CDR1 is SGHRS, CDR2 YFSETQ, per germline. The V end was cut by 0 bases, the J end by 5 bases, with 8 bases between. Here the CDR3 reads CASSLGLEETQYF. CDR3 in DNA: TGCGCCAGCAGCTTGGGACTAGAGGAGACCCAGTACTTC.

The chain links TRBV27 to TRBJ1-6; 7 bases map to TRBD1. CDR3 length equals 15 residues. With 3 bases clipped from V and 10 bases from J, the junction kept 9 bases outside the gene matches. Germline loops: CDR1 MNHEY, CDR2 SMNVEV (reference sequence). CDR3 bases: TGTGCCAGCAGTTTGTCTCGCAGGGGGAACTCACCCCTCCACTTT. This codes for CASSLSRRGNSPLHF.

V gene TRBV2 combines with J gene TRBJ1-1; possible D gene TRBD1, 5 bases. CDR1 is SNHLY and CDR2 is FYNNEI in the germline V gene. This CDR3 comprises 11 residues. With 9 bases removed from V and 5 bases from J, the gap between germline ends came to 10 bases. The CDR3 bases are TGTGCCAGGGGGCTTGGTACTGAAGCTTTCTTT. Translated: CARGLGTEAFF. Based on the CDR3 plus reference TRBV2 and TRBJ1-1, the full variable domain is EPEVTQTPSHQVTQMGQEVILRCVPISNHLYFYWYRQILGQKVEFLVSFYNNEISEKSEIFDDQFSVERPDGSNFTLKIRSTKLEDSAMYFCARGLGTEAFFGQGTRLTVV.